This T cell receptor (beta chain) derives from a study of CD8 T cells in Susac syndrome. Study information: Blood was drawn from Susac syndrome patients while they were therapy-naive, on corticosteroids, or on intravenous immunoglobulin alone.

Peripheral blood CD8+ and CD4+ T cells were profiled by TCR beta sequencing. Patients with Susac syndrome met diagnostic criteria defined recently for definite or probable disease. V shed 2 bases and J shed 4 bases, with 9 bases lying between them. The CDR3 is made up of 13 amino acids. Germline lookup yields CDR1 GTSNPN and CDR2 SVGIG (reference sequence). RNA was extracted with the RNeasy kit, and a quantity of about 0.45 to 1 ug was reverse transcribed using random hexamers. Across 54 Vbeta and 13 Jbeta, TCR beta CDR3 was amplified with immunoSEQ multiplex PCR. TCRdb reprocessed the immunoSEQ multiplex PCR reads with MiXCR, giving one entry per CDR3 protein. The repertoire includes some 180,000 distinct CDR3 sequences, roughly 94% of them detected once, and 0.099% sits in the top ten. A single count supports this clonotype.

The sample consisted of CD4+ T cells from PBMCs. The rearrangement uses TRBV30 and TRBJ1-5; no clear D. The origin of this receptor is a human donor with Susac syndrome. The CDR3 DNA is TGTGCCTGGAGTATGCAGAGTAATCAGCCCCAGCATTTT. This encodes CAWSMQSNQPQHF. The complete variable domain, with remaining parts taken from reference TRBV30 and TRBJ1-5, reads SQTIHQWPATLVQPVGSPLSLECTVEGTSNPNLYWYRQAAGRGLQLLFYSVGIGQISSEVPQNLSASRPQDRQFILSSKKLLLSDSGFYLCAWSMQSNQPQHFGDGTRLSIL.